The sequence of this T cell receptor (beta chain) was determined in a study of blood T cell repertoires in COVID-19. Study summary: Italy, Spain and the United States were the sources of the convalescent and acute COVID-19 samples. The cDNA or gDNA used as material had been derived from T cells, B-cell-depleted T cells, or PBMCs.

Per the study methods: Counts of nucleated cells, estimated from reference gene primer amplification, were obtained. Profiling relied on immunoSEQ multiplex PCR, and the TCRdb table lists in-frame clones only, not all of them. V and J calls and clone size are those listed in that table; D and trimming were worked out from the DNA. The sample yields about 100,000 clones, about 82% seen once. The material sequenced was peripheral blood. This clonotype originated in a woman in her sixties in a cohort sampled during active or convalescent COVID-19.

The CDR3 protein is CASSIGLAGDTGELFF. The CDR3 nucleotides read TGTGCCAGTAGTATTGGTCTAGCGGGAGATACCGGGGAGCTGTTTTTT. J is TRBJ2-2 and V is TRBV19; TRBD2 matches at 10 bases. This CDR3 has 16 amino acids. After removal of 3 bases from V and 5 bases from J, the junction contained 6 bases not matched to a gene. Germline CDR1 LNHDA, CDR2 SQIVND (reference sequence).